These 30 T cell receptor beta chains were all obtained from the same sample, sequenced in a study of cytomegalovirus exposure and HLA in healthy donors. Use of 60 Vbeta and 13 Jbeta primers characterized the PCR. Only in-frame clones appear in the TCRdb table, and some are missing; sequencing was by immunoSEQ multiplex PCR. The sample shows about 170,000 clones, around 84% of them seen only once. Sequencing was carried out using PBMCs. These receptors all come from a man aged 25 to 45 in good health and CMV-seropositive.

The chain is built from TRBV7-6 and TRBJ2-5, with a tentative D call TRBD1 (6 bases). This CDR3 has 14 amino acids. The V gene lost 4 bases and the J gene lost 4 bases, with 13 bases spanning the gap. Germline V gene data show CDR1 as SGHVS and CDR2 as FNYEAQ. The CDR3 bases are TGTGCCAGCAGCTCCCACAGGGATCGAGAGACCCAGTACTTC. Translated: CASSSHRDRETQYF. Based on the CDR3 plus reference TRBV7-6 and TRBJ2-5, the full variable domain is GAGVSQSPRYKVTKRGQDVALRCDPISGHVSLYWYRQALGQGPEFLTYFNYEAQQDKSGLPNDRFSAERPEGSISTLTIQRTEQRDSAMYRCASSSHRDRETQYFGPGTRLLVL.

This chain joins TRBV21-1 and TRBJ2-3; the table assigns TRBD2, which was not confirmed against the DNA. TRBV21-1 is a known pseudogene. The CDR3 has 17 amino acids. CDR3 nucleotides: TGTGCCAGCAGCAAAAAGTACGAGGGAGGGCCCCCGGATACGCAGTATTTT. It translates to CASSKKYEGGPPDTQYF.

The V and J genes are TRBV7-8 and TRBJ2-1; 7 nucleotides agree with TRBD2. V shed 3 bases and J 1 base; nucleotides not matched to a gene: 6. The CDR3 has 16 amino acids. Germline V gene data show CDR1 as SGHVS and CDR2 as FQNEAQ. DNA for the CDR3: TGTGCCAGCAGCTTGGGGAGCGGGGTTTCCTACAATGAGCAGTTCTTC. Protein sequence: CASSLGSGVSYNEQFF.

The rearrangement links TRBV10-3 to TRBJ2-7, with D possibly matching TRBD1 (6 bases). This CDR3 contains 16 residues. In germline, CDR1 is ENHRY, CDR2 SYGVKD. V lost 4 bases, J lost 3 bases, and 19 bases lay in between. The CDR3 DNA is TGTGCCATCAGTGTTGGAGACAGGTGGAATATCTACGAGCAGTACTTC. It is translated as CAISVGDRWNIYEQYF.

The chain joins TRBV5-1 to TRBJ2-1; the match to TRBD1 covers 8 bases. Germline V lookup: CDR1 SGHRS, CDR2 YFSETQ. J lost 0 bases, V lost 0 bases, and 11 bases had no gene match. The CDR3 totals 19 residues. The CDR3 DNA is TGCGCCAGCAGCTTGGCCGGGGCCAGGGGGCAAAGCTCCTACAATGAGCAGTTCTTC. Translated: CASSLAGARGQSSYNEQFF.

The table lists this clone with a count of one. The gene calls are TRBV18 and TRBJ2-7; the D gene is possibly TRBD2 (6 bases). The CDR3 is 12 residues long. Germline V gene data show CDR1 as KGHSH and CDR2 as LQKENI. V dropped 6 bases and J dropped 3 bases, with 9 bases sitting between them. Here the CDR3 reads CASSGSYYEQYV. CDR3 DNA sequence: TGTGCCAGCTCCGGGAGTTACTACGAGCAGTACGTC.

A single count supports this clone. The junction departs from the called germline gene at one end, perhaps through a read error. For the CDR3, the DNA is TGTGCTAGCAGCTCATACCTAGCGCCTCCCTACAATGAGCAGTTCTTC. It encodes CASSSYLAPPYNEQFF. This chain joins TRBV7-7 and TRBJ2-1, with D tentatively TRBD2 (6 bases). CDR1 and CDR2 (germline): SSHAT, FNYEAQ (reference sequence). This CDR3 region has 16 residues. The variable domain in full, completed from reference TRBV7-7 and TRBJ2-1, reads GAGVSQSPRYKVTKRGQDVTLRCDPISSHATLYWYQQALGQGPEFLTYFNYEAQPDKSGLPSDRFSAERPEGSISTLTIQRTEQRDSAMYRCASSSYLAPPYNEQFFGPGTRLTVL.

The chain carries TRBV10-1 and TRBJ2-7; 7 positions match TRBD2. CDR1 is WNHNN, CDR2 SYGVQD, per germline (reference sequence). CDR3 length: 12 amino acids. With V trimmed by 3 bases and J by 5 bases, 1 base remained unmatched. The DNA for the CDR3 is TGCGCCAGCAGTGACGGGACTAACGAGCAGTACGTC. Amino acid sequence: CASSDGTNEQYV.

This sequence joins TRBV2 and TRBJ2-5; 8 bases align to TRBD2. This CDR3 comprises 15 residues. The junction had 9 bases not matched to a gene; V was cut back by 8 bases and J by 1 base. Germline CDR1 and CDR2: SNHLY and FYNNEI. Here the CDR3 DNA reads TGTGCCAGCGCCCTCGAGAGCGGGAGCCAAGAGACCCAGTACTTC. Its translation: CASALESGSQETQYF.

The V call is TRBV5-1, the J call TRBJ2-7, with 7 bases that match TRBD2. The CDR3 contains 14 residues. In germline, CDR1 is SGHRS, CDR2 YFSETQ. J gave up 6 bases and V 2 bases, and 8 bases lay outside the gene matches. CDR3 in amino acids: CASSFSAGVSEQYF. DNA for the CDR3: TGCGCCAGCAGCTTCTCGGCGGGAGTAAGCGAGCAGTACTTC.

This clone is a singleton in its sample. The chain combines TRBV7-2 with TRBJ1-2; D may be TRBD1 (6 bases). Germline CDR1 and CDR2: SGHTA and FQGNSA. V lost 5 bases and J lost 6, with 19 bases in between. The CDR3 has 15 residues. CDR3 protein: CASSHKQGLVDGYTF. The DNA for the CDR3 is TGTGCCAGCAGCCACAAACAGGGTCTCGTGGATGGCTACACCTTC.

The genes are TRBV7-3 and TRBJ2-1; no firm D call. This CDR3 spans 13 amino acids. CDR1 SGHTA and CDR2 FQGTGA come from the germline V gene. Between the trimmed V and J ends, which lost 6 bases and 7 bases, there was a span of 13 bases. The CDR3: CASSSDNSNEQFF. The DNA of the CDR3 is TGTGCCAGCAGTTCCGACAACTCTAATGAGCAGTTCTTC.

In the case of this clone: This CDR3 is also generated by other DNA sequences in the sample. V usage is TRBV6-5 and J usage is TRBJ2-1; 14 bases map to TRBD2. Germline CDR1 MNHEY, CDR2 SVGAGI. Unmatched junction bases numbered 1, after V lost 0 bases and J lost 6 bases. The CDR3 consists of 16 residues. The CDR3 DNA reads as TGTGCCAGCAGTTACTCGGGACTAGCGGGAGTCAATGAGCAGTTCTTC. This codes for CASSYSGLAGVNEQFF.

V is TRBV9 and J is TRBJ2-1, with 8 nucleotides matching TRBD1. V was clipped by 6 bases and J by 9 bases; unmatched bases: 17. The CDR3 extends over 16 amino acids. Germline V CDR1 and CDR2: SGDLS, YYNGEE. Written as DNA, the CDR3 is TGTGCCAGCACCGCCGGGACAGGAGCAGAAAGGGGTGAGCAGTTCTTC. Translated: CASTAGTGAERGEQFF.

This chain connects TRBV7-9 to TRBJ1-2; TRBD1 aligns across 8 bases. CDR3 length: 18 residues. The germline CDR1 and CDR2 sequences are SEHNR and FQNEAQ (reference sequence). V lost 5 bases, J lost 0 bases, and 14 bases stayed unmatched. DNA for the CDR3: TGTGCCAGCAGCCTCTCCGACAGGGGAGTAGGAGCTAACTATGGCTACACCTTC. This gives the protein CASSLSDRGVGANYGYTF.

The chain carries TRBV7-2 and TRBJ1-2; 7 nucleotides match TRBD1. In germline, CDR1 is SGHTA, CDR2 FQGNSA. The CDR3 consists of 14 residues. J gave up 2 bases and V 3 bases, and 3 bases lay outside the gene matches. In nucleotides, the CDR3 is TGTGCCAGCAGCTTGGGGGACAGAAACTATGGCTACACCTTC. Translation gives CASSLGDRNYGYTF.

The chain carries TRBV11-2 and TRBJ2-1, with 9 bases aligning to TRBD2. Germline-derived CDR1 and CDR2 are SGHAT and FQNNGV. V dropped 4 bases and J dropped 0; count of bases not matched to a gene: 4. The CDR3 runs 16 residues. The CDR3 DNA reads TGTGCCAGCAGCTCGGGTAGCGGGAGCTCCTACAATGAGCAGTTCTTC. This codes for CASSSGSGSSYNEQFF.

The chain carries TRBV12-5 and TRBJ2-3, with D possibly matching TRBD2 (6 bases). The germline gives CDR1 LGHNT, CDR2 FRNRAP. V lost 7 bases and J lost 2, with 13 bases in between. CDR3 length: 14 residues. Here the CDR3 reads CASARDLNTDTQYF. Here the CDR3 DNA reads TGTGCTAGTGCTCGGGACTTAAACACAGATACGCAGTATTTT. The entire variable domain, with the rest obtained from reference TRBV12-5 and TRBJ2-3, is as follows: DARVTQTPRHKVTEMGQEVTMRCQPILGHNTVFWYRQTMMQGLELLAYFRNRAPLDDSGMPKDRFSAEMPDATLATLKIQPSEPRDSAVYFCASARDLNTDTQYFGPGTRLTVL.

The chain recombines TRBV7-2 with TRBJ2-2; 15 nucleotides match TRBD2. V lost 5 bases and J lost 5; bases outside the gene matches: 6. There are 17 residues in the CDR3. From germline, CDR1 is SGHTA and CDR2 FQGNSA. The CDR3 protein is CASSPGLAGGSTGELFF. The CDR3 DNA sequence: TGTGCCAGCAGCCCCGGACTAGCGGGAGGGTCTACCGGGGAGCTGTTTTTT.

The gene calls are TRBV19 and TRBJ1-2; tentative D call: TRBD1 (5 bases). Germline V gene lookup returns CDR1 LNHDA and CDR2 SQIVND (reference sequence). This CDR3 spans 16 amino acids. The V and J ends lost 1 base and 3 bases respectively, with 15 bases between them. The CDR3 DNA reads TGTGCCAGTAGTATAGGGGGGGTCGGGGGAGACTATGGCTACACCTTC. Translation: CASSIGGVGGDYGYTF.

CDR3 sequence: CASSVQSGRATGGELFF. CDR3 nucleotides: TGTGCCAGCAGCGTTCAAAGCGGGAGGGCCACCGGCGGGGAGCTGTTTTTT. The chain is built from TRBV9 and TRBJ2-2; 10 bases match TRBD2. The V gene's germline CDR1 is SGDLS and CDR2 YYNGEE. The CDR3 consists of 17 residues. The J segment lost 7 bases and the V segment lost 2 bases, leaving 11 bases of the junction unmatched.

This chain links TRBV5-6 with TRBJ1-2; D is uncertain. The ends were cut back, 2 bases at V and 6 bases at J, with 11 bases in the middle. The CDR3 consists of 13 residues. Germline values: CDR1 SGHDT, CDR2 YYEEEE. CDR3: CASSFNSPNGYTF. The CDR3 nucleotides are TGTGCCAGCAGCTTCAACTCGCCCAATGGCTACACCTTC.

The chain carries TRBV6-5 and TRBJ1-1; D gene ambiguous. This CDR3 is built from 14 residues. In germline, CDR1 is MNHEY, CDR2 SVGAGI. V gave up 5 bases and J gave up 1 base, with 11 bases separating them. CDR3 in amino acids: CASSRIHENTEAFF. The CDR3 DNA follows: TGTGCCAGCAGTCGTATACACGAGAACACTGAAGCTTTCTTT.

The J gene is TRBJ2-7, the V gene TRBV11-3; no clear D. The CDR3 is 13 residues long. CDR1 is SGHNT and CDR2 is YENEEA in the germline V gene. Trimming took 5 bases from V and 5 from J, leaving 13 bases between them. CDR3 sequence reads: CASSTLEGDEQYF. In nucleotides, the CDR3 is TGTGCCAGCAGCACTCTGGAAGGAGACGAGCAGTACTTC.

The chain uses TRBV6-5 and TRBJ2-7; a weak D match, TRBD2 (6 bases). Germline values: CDR1 MNHEY, CDR2 SVGAGI. This CDR3 is built from 14 residues. Trimming removed 4 bases from V and 6 bases from J, with 16 bases in between. The CDR3 spells CASSWRALSSEQYF. The DNA of the CDR3 is TGTGCCAGCAGTTGGAGGGCTCTGTCGTCCGAGCAGTACTTC.

The chain combines TRBV27 with TRBJ2-5; TRBD1 might be the D (7 bases). This CDR3 has 19 residues. Germline values: CDR1 MNHEY, CDR2 SMNVEV (reference sequence). V lost 6 bases and J 5 bases, leaving 31 bases between the germline ends. CDR3 sequence: CASSPRQGGAGTVGETQYF. The CDR3 bases are TGTGCCAGCAGCCCTCGACAGGGCGGCGCGGGAACGGTTGGGGAGACCCAGTACTTC.

The chain is built from TRBV28 and TRBJ2-2, with a possible D match to TRBD1 (6 bases). V dropped 5 bases and J dropped 1 base, with 11 bases sitting between them. Germline V lookup: CDR1 MDHEN, CDR2 SYDVKM. CDR3 length: 15 amino acids. CDR3 amino acids: CASSQDRWNTGELFF. CDR3 DNA: TGTGCCAGCAGTCAGGACAGATGGAACACCGGGGAGCTGTTTTTT. Variable domain in full (rest from reference TRBV28 and TRBJ2-2): DVKVTQSSRYLVKRTGEKVFLECVQDMDHENMFWYRQDPGLGLRLIYFSYDVKMKEKGDIPEGYSVSREKKERFSLILESASTNQTSMYLCASSQDRWNTGELFFGEGSRLTVL.

The chain has TRBV7-9 and TRBJ2-7; weak D call: TRBD2 (6 bases). The germline V gene encodes CDR1 SEHNR and CDR2 FQNEAQ (reference sequence). Trimming removed 7 bases from V and 3 bases from J, with 16 bases in between. The CDR3 has 14 residues. For the CDR3, the DNA is TGTGCCAGCACCGACCTCAGAGCGGGCTACGAGCAGTACGTC. Its translation is CASTDLRAGYEQYV.

This chain links TRBV15 with TRBJ2-3; tentatively, D is TRBD2 (5 bases). This CDR3 is built from 16 residues. Germline-derived CDR1 and CDR2 are LNHNV and YYDKDF (reference sequence). V lost 0 bases and J lost 4, with 14 bases in between. The chain's CDR3 is CATSRERAMGADTQYF. In DNA, the CDR3 is TGTGCCACCAGCAGAGAGCGTGCCATGGGAGCAGATACGCAGTATTTT.

The CDR3 sequence: CASTKNWIGDTIYF. In nucleotides, the CDR3 is TGTGCCAGCACCAAAAATTGGATCGGAGACACCATATATTTT. J is TRBJ1-3 and V is TRBV7-8, with D uncertain. Trimming took 7 bases from V and 8 from J, leaving 18 bases between them. This CDR3 comprises 14 residues. CDR1 and CDR2 (germline): SGHVS, FQNEAQ.